This T cell receptor (beta chain) is from a study of blood T cell repertoires in COVID-19. Looking at the study overall: Sites in the United States, Italy and Spain provided acute and convalescent COVID-19 samples. Sample material is recorded as cDNA or gDNA derived from T cells, B-cell-depleted T cells, or PBMCs.

The V gene lost 4 bases and the J gene lost 2 bases, with 9 bases spanning the gap. The CDR3 is 13 amino acids. The germline V gene encodes CDR1 SGHAT and CDR2 FQDESV (reference sequence). The data were produced by immunoSEQ multiplex PCR, yet TCRdb's version contains in-frame clones alone and is incomplete. The sample has about 200,000 clones, 85% seen once. This receptor was identified in a man aged 35 to 55 who had recovered from COVID-19. The V call is TRBV11-1, the J call TRBJ2-7; maybe TRBD2 (6 bases). Sequencing was done on a sample of PBMCs or T cells enriched from blood (not recorded which). The CDR3 protein is CASSSGGPYEQYF. CDR3 sequence (DNA): TGTGCCAGCAGCTCCGGAGGGCCCTACGAGCAGTACTTC.